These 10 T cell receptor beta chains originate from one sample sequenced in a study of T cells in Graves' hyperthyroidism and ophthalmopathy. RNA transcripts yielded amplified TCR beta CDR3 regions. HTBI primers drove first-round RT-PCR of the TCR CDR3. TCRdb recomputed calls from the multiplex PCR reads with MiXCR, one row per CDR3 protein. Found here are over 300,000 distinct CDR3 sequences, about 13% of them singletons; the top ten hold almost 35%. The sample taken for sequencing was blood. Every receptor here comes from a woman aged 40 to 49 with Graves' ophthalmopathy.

The CDR3 DNA reads TGTGCCAGCAGTAACCGACTAGCGTTATCCTACGAGCAGTACTTC. Translating it yields CASSNRLALSYEQYF. V is TRBV6-5 and J is TRBJ2-7, with 8 bases lining up with TRBD2. Germline V lookup: CDR1 MNHEY, CDR2 SVGAGI. V was pared by 5 bases and J by 1 base, with 7 bases of the junction left unmatched. The CDR3 loop spans 15 amino acids.

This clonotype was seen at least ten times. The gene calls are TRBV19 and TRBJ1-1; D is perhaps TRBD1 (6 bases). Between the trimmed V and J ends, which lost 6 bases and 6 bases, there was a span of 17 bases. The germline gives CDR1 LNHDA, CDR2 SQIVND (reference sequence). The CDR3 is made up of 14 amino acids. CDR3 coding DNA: TGTGCCAGTAGAGAAACGGGCAGGGGCCCTGAAGCTTTCTTT. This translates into CASRETGRGPEAFF.

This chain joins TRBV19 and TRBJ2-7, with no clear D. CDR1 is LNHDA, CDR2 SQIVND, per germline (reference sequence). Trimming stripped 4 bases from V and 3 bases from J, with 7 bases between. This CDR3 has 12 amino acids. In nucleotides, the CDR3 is TGTGCCAGTAGTAGGGCAGGCTACGAGCAGTACTTC. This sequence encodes CASSRAGYEQYF.

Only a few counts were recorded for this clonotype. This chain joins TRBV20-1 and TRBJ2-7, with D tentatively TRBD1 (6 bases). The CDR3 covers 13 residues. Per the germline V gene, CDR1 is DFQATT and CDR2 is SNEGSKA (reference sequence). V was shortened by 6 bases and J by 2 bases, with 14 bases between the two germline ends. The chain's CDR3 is CSASSDRPYEQYF. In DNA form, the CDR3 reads TGCAGTGCCAGTTCGGACAGACCCTACGAGCAGTACTTC.

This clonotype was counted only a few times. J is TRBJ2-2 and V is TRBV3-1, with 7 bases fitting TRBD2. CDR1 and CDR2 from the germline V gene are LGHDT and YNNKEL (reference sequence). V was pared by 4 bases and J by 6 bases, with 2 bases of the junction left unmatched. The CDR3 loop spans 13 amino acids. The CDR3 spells CASSPSGPGELFF. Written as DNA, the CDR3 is TGTGCCAGCAGCCCTAGCGGCCCCGGGGAGCTGTTTTTT.

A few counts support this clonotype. This CDR3 reads CASSQDSSGYYGYTF. The CDR3 DNA reads as TGTGCCAGCAGCCAAGATTCGTCGGGGTACTATGGCTACACCTTC. J is TRBJ1-2 and V is TRBV14; no clear D. CDR1 SGHDN and CDR2 FVKESK come from the germline V gene. This CDR3 spans 15 amino acids. Trimming removed 0 bases at V and 3 bases at J, with 11 bases between.

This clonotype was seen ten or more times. In DNA, the CDR3 is TGTGCCAGCAGCTTTTGGGTACGAAGGGACATGGACTACGAGCAGTACTTC. This encodes CASSFWVRRDMDYEQYF. The chain couples TRBV5-6 to TRBJ2-7, with a tentative D call TRBD1 (6 bases). The CDR3 length is 17 residues. The V gene's germline CDR1 is SGHDT and CDR2 YYEEEE. V dropped 2 bases and J dropped 3 bases, with 21 bases sitting between them.

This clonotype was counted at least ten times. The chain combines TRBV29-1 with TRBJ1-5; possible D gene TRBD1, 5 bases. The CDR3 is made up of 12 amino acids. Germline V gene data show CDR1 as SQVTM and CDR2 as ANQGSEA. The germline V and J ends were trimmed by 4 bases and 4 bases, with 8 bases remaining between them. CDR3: CSVGGGNQPQHF. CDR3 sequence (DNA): TGCAGCGTTGGGGGGGGGAATCAGCCCCAGCATTTT.

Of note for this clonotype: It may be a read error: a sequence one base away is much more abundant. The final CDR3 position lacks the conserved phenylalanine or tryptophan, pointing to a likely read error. The CDR3, as DNA: TGTGCCAGCAGGTCCGTCGGATACGATTCACCCCTCCACTCT. Protein product: CASRSVGYDSPLHS. V usage is TRBV11-2 and J usage is TRBJ1-6, with D unresolved. In germline, CDR1 is SGHAT, CDR2 FQNNGV. This CDR3 is built from 14 residues. V shed 6 bases and J shed 8 bases, with 14 bases lying between them.

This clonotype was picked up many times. The CDR3 is CASSLRQITEAFF. CDR3 DNA: TGTGCCAGCAGCTTGAGGCAGATCACTGAAGCTTTCTTT. The rearrangement joins TRBV7-2 to TRBJ1-1; no reliable D call. CDR1 SGHTA and CDR2 FQGNSA come from the germline V gene. The CDR3 has 13 amino acids. V was clipped by 3 bases and J by 4 bases, with 9 bases between them.